This T cell receptor beta chain originates from a study of blood T cell repertoires in COVID-19. The V gene lost 8 bases and the J gene lost 0 bases, with 11 bases spanning the gap. This CDR3 region has 13 residues. Germline CDR1 reads SNHLY; CDR2 reads FYNNEI. Sequencing used immunoSEQ multiplex PCR; TCRdb keeps in-frame clones, though not all of them. This sample yields hundreds of thousands of clones, of which around 84% are seen a single time; 4% to 5% belongs to the top ten. Sequenced sample: PBMCs or T cells enriched from blood (not recorded which). The receptor was derived from a man aged 25 to 45 who had recovered from COVID-19. The rearrangement joins TRBV2 to TRBJ2-7; D possibly corresponds to TRBD2 (5 bases). CDR3 DNA sequence: TGTGCCAGCTACGAGCGGAACTCCTACGAGCAGTACTTC. It codes for CASYERNSYEQYF.